The TCR beta chain described here comes from a study of shared clonotypes between healthy human individuals. This clone was detected once. Splitting of each subset's genomic DNA was done evenly across several immunoSEQ plates. Produced via immunoSEQ multiplex PCR; TCRdb's table is partial and in-frame only. The sample lists 2 million to 3 million clones, under 95% occurring once. CDR3 size: 13 residues. V lost 1 base and J 7 bases, leaving 10 bases between the germline ends. Germline V gives CDR1 GTSNPN, CDR2 SVGIG (reference sequence). The rearrangement joins TRBV30 to TRBJ1-4, with D possibly being TRBD1 (5 bases). The sequence was collected from a man aged 18 to 30 in good health. Some clones in this sample may be carry-over from other donors' samples. The sample was naive CD4+ T cells from PBMCs. Subset given: CD45RA+ positively selected. CDR3 protein: CAWSGEGSEKLFF. The CDR3, as DNA: TGTGCCTGGAGTGGGGAGGGGTCTGAAAAACTGTTTTTT.